This TCR beta chain was documented in a study of blood T cell repertoires in COVID-19. Study information: Sources were T cells, B-cell-depleted T cells, or PBMCs; the material itself was cDNA or gDNA.

In the authors' methods: Nucleated cell counts were estimated from reference gene primer amplification. This table comes from immunoSEQ multiplex PCR, and its TCRdb copy is limited to in-frame clones, with some not included. V, J and clone size derive from that table, while D and trimming were established from the DNA sequence. This sample has around 250,000 clones, with roughly 89% found just once. The CDR3 has 14 amino acids. With V trimmed by 6 bases and J by 6 bases, 7 bases remained unmatched. CDR1 is MNHEY and CDR2 is SMNVEV in the germline V gene (reference sequence). The sample was peripheral blood. The chain links TRBV27 to TRBJ1-5, with 8 bases identical to TRBD1. The clonotype comes from a woman between 35 and 50 years old who had recovered from COVID-19. The CDR3 loop reads CASREQGGGQPQHF. The CDR3 bases are TGTGCCAGCAGGGAACAGGGGGGGGGTCAGCCCCAGCATTTT.